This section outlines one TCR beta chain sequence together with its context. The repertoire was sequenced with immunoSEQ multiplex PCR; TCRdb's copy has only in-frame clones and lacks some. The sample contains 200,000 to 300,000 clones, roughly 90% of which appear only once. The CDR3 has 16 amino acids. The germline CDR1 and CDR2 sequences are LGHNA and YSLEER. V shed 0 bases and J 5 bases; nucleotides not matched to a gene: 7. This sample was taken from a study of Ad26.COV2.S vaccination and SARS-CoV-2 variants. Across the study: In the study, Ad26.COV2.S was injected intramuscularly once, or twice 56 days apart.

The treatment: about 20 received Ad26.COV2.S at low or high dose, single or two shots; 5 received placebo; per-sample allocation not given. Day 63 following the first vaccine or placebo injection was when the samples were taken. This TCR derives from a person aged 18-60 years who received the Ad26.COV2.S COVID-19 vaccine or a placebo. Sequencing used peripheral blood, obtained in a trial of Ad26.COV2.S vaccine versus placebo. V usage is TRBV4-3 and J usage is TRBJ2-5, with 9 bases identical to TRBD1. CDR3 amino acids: CASSQDGTGGGETQYF. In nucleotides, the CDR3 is TGCGCCAGCAGCCAAGATGGAACAGGGGGCGGGGAGACCCAGTACTTC.